This T cell receptor beta chain came from a study of cytomegalovirus exposure and HLA in healthy donors. The PCR contained 60 Vbeta and 13 Jbeta primers. Clones were sequenced by immunoSEQ multiplex PCR, and TCRdb holds only the in-frame ones, with some missing. The profile shows 75,000 to 95,000 clones, about nine tenths of them singletons. Germline loops: CDR1 MDHEN, CDR2 SYDVKM. The CDR3 length is 13 residues. J lost 10 bases, V lost 6 bases, and 9 bases had no gene match. Remarks on this clone: No antigen is known for it.

Whole-study results and caveats: In an earlier analysis, most TCR beta V segments were productive about 87% or about 30% of the time. Judged likely to be a sequencing artifact was a cluster of highly shared sequence variants.

The clonotype originates from a man between 18 and 29 years old in good health and CMV-seronegative. The rearrangement links TRBV28 to TRBJ2-1, with TRBD1 matching over 7 bases. The sample comprised PBMCs. The CDR3 DNA sequence: TGTGCCAGCAGGAAGACCGGGACAGCGGAGCAGTTCTTC. The encoded protein is CASRKTGTAEQFF.